This T cell receptor beta chain was captured by sequencing in a study of cytomegalovirus exposure and HLA in healthy donors listed by TCRdb under 2017. Background for the entire study: An earlier analysis of several hundred of the donors reported 250 to 350 Gb of sequence data and roughly 110 million unique TCR beta sequences from about 200 million T cells. A few DR-DQ haplotypes were treated as single units for association and clustering because of strong linkage in the cohort. The study was designed to test whether signatures of past pathogen exposure could be identified by cataloging public T cell receptors. Typing coverage varied by locus: roughly 629-630 donors for A, B, C, DRB1 and DQB1; about 520 for DQA1; more than 600 for DPA1; approximately 470 for DPB1. All discovery cohort repertoires had been generated on a single sequencing platform. Rather than using new phenotypic data, the later analysis identified candidate immune exposures from TCR beta sequences and from how often those sequences occurred across donors. Approximately 330 gigabases of sequencing data and around 85 million unique TCR sequences made up an early release that covered nearly 650 HLA-typed donors. A later analysis re-analyzed previously published TCR beta repertoires from roughly 600 donors and added high-resolution HLA genotyping to study TCR occurrence patterns. A later genetic analysis took genome-wide SNP genotypes for about 65% of the 666 donors and used that subset as a discovery cohort. To predict cytomegalovirus infection status, the study brought together high-throughput TCR immunosequencing, statistical association of individual TCRs with disease status, and machine learning. Donor age, sex, ethnicity and CMV serostatus were collected together with the repertoire data. Along with the approximately 700-subject first cohort, a separate validation cohort of 120 different subjects was used. The study profiled the T cell repertoires of more than 500 subjects by immunosequencing and related them to cytomegalovirus serostatus. To decide whether each TCR beta V gene segment behaved as functional or pseudogenic, an earlier analysis of approximately 620 of the donors relied on high-throughput TCR beta sequencing. Among some 400 genotyped donors of the cohort, an average of roughly 240,000 unique TCR beta nucleotide sequences were sequenced per donor, about a sixth of them non-productive. Of the roughly 400 genotyped donors, 81% fell in the genetic ancestry cluster associated with self-reported Caucasian donors. HLA typing included class I and class II loci at four-digit resolution.

In total, approximately 700 healthy bone marrow donors made up the cohort. All cohort members were sampled while nominally healthy, although unrecorded immune exposures were likely present. The donor tested CMV seropositive and was one of the 289 seropositive cohort members. Each donor provided a peripheral blood sample, and peripheral blood mononuclear cells were used for TCR beta sequencing. The Qiagen DNeasy Blood Extraction Kit was used to extract genomic DNA from the blood cell samples. V sheds 3 bases and J sheds 7 bases, leaving 14 bases between their ends. Via the germline V gene, CDR1 is SGHRS and CDR2 YFSETQ. The CDR3 contains 14 residues, cysteine and phenylalanine counted. CDR3 DNA only is kept here, 42 bases in frame from base 1. Library generation was performed with the immunoSEQ multiplex PCR assay. The multiplex PCR relied on a mix of 60 forward primers for TCR Vbeta segments and 13 reverse primers for TCR Jbeta segments. A multiplex PCR assay on genomic DNA amplified the CDR3 region of rearranged TCR beta genes. On the Illumina HiSeq System, the amplified TCR beta libraries were sequenced as 87-base-pair reads. The original methods were these. Across the 500 to 750 repertoires, a later analysis counted some 80 million unique TCR beta chains, some 11 million of which were shared by at least two donors. Raw reads were error-corrected and collapsed into unique sequences by a nearest-neighbor algorithm in which closely related sequences were merged to remove PCR and sequencing errors. Alignment of CDR3 sequences to IMGT reference sequences was used to assign V, D and J gene segments. For a sequence to be retained, a match of at least six nucleotides was required to both a V gene segment and a J gene segment. Rearrangements were classified as productive when the CDR3 lacked stop codons and remained in frame with V and J, and all other rearrangements were classified as non-productive. CDR3 was defined by IMGT convention, running from the second conserved V-encoded cysteine to the conserved J-encoded phenylalanine. The earlier analysis of fewer than 700 of the donors excluded sequences that lacked an unambiguous match to a single V gene segment. In an earlier analysis of 587 of the donors, V segments were called functional above 56.7% productive rearrangements and were called segregating when the between-donor standard deviation exceeded 5%. To diagnose cytomegalovirus status from the catalog of TCR beta chain sequences, a statistical classification framework was built. In a later analysis, TCR nucleotide sequences were compared against IMGT/GENE-DB human TR gene sequences so that V and J genes could be assigned. A later analysis assigned CDR3 sequences and most-parsimonious VDJ recombination scenarios with the TCRdist pipeline. In a later analysis, each TCR beta chain was defined by its CDR3 amino acid sequence together with its V-gene family, and reads lacking a unique V-gene family were excluded. A later analysis removed 500 to 650 highly shared, low-generation-probability nucleotide sequences to deal with suspected cross-contamination and a sequencing artifact. In a later analysis, a clonal expansion index was calculated for each public chain from normalized within-repertoire ranks of inferred template counts. In a later analysis, generation probabilities were computed with a VDJ recombination model fitted to out-of-frame rearrangements, and the resulting probabilities were checked against IGoR. A later analysis scored TCR-TCR, TCR-HLA and TCR-CMV co-occurrence with hypergeometric tests, applying a repertoire-size bias correction to TCR pairs. In a later analysis, false discovery rates were estimated by permuting HLA or CMV assignments 20 times. In a later analysis, co-occurring TCRs were grouped with DBSCAN, and TCRdist sequence similarity was added when clustering was performed within HLA-allele-positive subsets. Co-occurrence clustering excluded repertoires with fewer than 30,000 or more than 120,000 public chains, plus five with anomalous nucleotide sharing. Not all clones reach the TCRdb copy of this immuneACCESS table, which keeps in-frame sequences only. Checked studies attribute under half of the gap to unresolved V genes and leave the rest unexplained. Clone size and the V and J calls come from that table; the DNA yielded D and trimming. The sample records 100,000 to 150,000 clones, roughly 74% of which are singletons. The ten largest make up over 5% of the sample.

As to this clone: This clone's antigen is unknown. Base qualities are not at hand, and no much larger clone is one base apart.

Overall results and qualifications from the work: In vitro tests confirmed that a few of the cytomegalovirus-associated TCR beta chains recognize cytomegalovirus antigens. Most CMV-associated TCR beta chains appeared to be HLA-restricted in a later analysis, and the HLA associations seemed to be driven largely by CMV exposure. Only TCR beta chains were sequenced in this cohort, and the absence of alpha or paired-chain data limited detectable features. Some IMGT-functional V segments, including TRBV6-2 and TRBV6-3, could not be distinguished by the 87-base-pair reads and were therefore excluded. Specific HLA alleles were associated with 15,000 to 20,000 TCR beta sequences at a false discovery rate of 0.05 in a later analysis. A later analysis found that HLA-associated TCR beta chains were more clonally expanded and had lower generation probabilities than equally common non-associated chains. A further reported finding was that TCR beta sequences accurately predicted the HLA-A and HLA-B alleles for most subjects in the first cohort. In a later analysis, several top co-occurrence clusters were reported to appear linked to parvovirus B19, influenza, CMV and Epstein-Barr virus. It was suggested by the authors that the approach could potentially be generalized to other disease states and immunological phenotypes. Correlated functional status among segregating V segments might be attributable to linkage disequilibrium, but an unknown experimental factor could not be ruled out. In the study, around 160 TCR beta chains were listed as associated with cytomegalovirus. Sequencing depth was assumed to be roughly uniform across donors in the presence/absence analyses, though that assumption may not hold. The earlier analysis of nearly 600 of the donors excluded about 16 rarely observed V segments, including chromosome 9 orphons, because counts were too low. A group of highly shared sequence variants was considered likely to be a technical artifact of the sequencing pipeline. The classifier was reported to diagnose cytomegalovirus status with high specificity and sensitivity in both the original cohort and the validation cohort. In a later analysis, the rate of TCR association differed among HLA loci, with DRB1 alleles having the most associated TCRs and HLA-C alleles having the fewest. Immune exposure information for the cohort was limited to CMV serostatus. Assigning TCR associations to individual alleles was difficult when HLA alleles, especially DR and DQ, strongly co-occurred. Broadly in line with IMGT annotations, most TCR beta V segments showed up in productive rearrangements about 90% or about 30% of the time in an earlier analysis of approximately 600 of the donors. An association between a missense DCLRE1C variant and V-gene and J-gene trimming of TCR beta chains was found in a later genetic analysis and replicated in an independent cohort. Because some donors lacked HLA typing at each locus, the association tests relied only on the typed subset. Compared with the roughly 670-donor mean, donors in an Asian-associated ancestry cluster had fewer N-insertions in productive TCRs, according to a later genetic analysis. Most TCR sequences were seen in very few donors, while some public TCRs were found in many individuals.

The receptor's source is a man in his forties or fifties in good health and CMV-seropositive. Sequencing was done on a sample of PBMCs. The sequence joins TRBV5-1 to TRBJ1-5; the D gene is perhaps TRBD1, from 6 matching bases. At the DNA level, the sequence is TGCGCCAGCAGCTCAAAACAGGGAGAACAGCCCCAGCATTTT. Its protein product is CASSSKQGEQPQHF. The reference TRBV5-1 and TRBJ1-5 proteins fill in what lies around the CDR3, so the full variable domain reads KAGVTQTPRYLIKTRGQQVTLSCSPISGHRSVSWYQQTPGQGLQFLFEYFSETQRNKGNFPGRFSGRQFSNSRSEMNVSTLELGDSALYLCASSSKQGEQPQHFGDGTRLSIL.